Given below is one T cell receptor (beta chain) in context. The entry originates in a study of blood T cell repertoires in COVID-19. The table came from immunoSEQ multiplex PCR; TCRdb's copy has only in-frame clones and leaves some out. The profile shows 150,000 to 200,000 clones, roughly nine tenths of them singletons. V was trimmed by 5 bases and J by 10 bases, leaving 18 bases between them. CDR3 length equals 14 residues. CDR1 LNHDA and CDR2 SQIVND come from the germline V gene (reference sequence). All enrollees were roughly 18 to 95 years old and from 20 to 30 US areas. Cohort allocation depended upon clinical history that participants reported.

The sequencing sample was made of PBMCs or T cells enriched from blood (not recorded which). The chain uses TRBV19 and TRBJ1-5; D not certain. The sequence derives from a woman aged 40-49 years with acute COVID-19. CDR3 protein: CASSDPRLEQPQHF. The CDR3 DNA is TGTGCCAGTAGTGACCCTAGGTTGGAGCAACCCCAGCATTTT.